The 3 T cell receptor beta chains in this list originate from one sample, sequenced in a study of blood T cell repertoires in COVID-19. TCRdb's table, derived via immunoSEQ multiplex PCR, lists solely in-frame clones and lacks some. The profile covers over 150,000 clones, with 83% appearing a single time and 12% taken by the ten largest. Sequences were obtained from peripheral blood. The receptors stem from a woman aged 55 to 70 with COVID-19, enrolled during active disease.

The chain combines TRBV5-1 with TRBJ1-2; no clear D. Germline CDR1 reads SGHRS; CDR2 reads YFSETQ. CDR3 size: 14 residues. V lost 0 bases and J lost 6, with 12 bases in between. As DNA, the CDR3 is TGCGCCAGCAGCTTGGATGCAGGTGACGATGGCTACACCTTC. This codes for CASSLDAGDDGYTF.

J is TRBJ2-1 and V is TRBV4-1; 15 bases match TRBD2. J lost 9 bases, V lost 4 bases, and 7 bases had no gene match. The CDR3 is made up of 16 amino acids. Germline loops: CDR1 MGHRA, CDR2 YSYEKL. DNA for the CDR3: TGCGCCAGCAGCCTAGCCGGGACTAGCGGGAGGAGTGAGCAGTTCTTC. It translates to CASSLAGTSGRSEQFF.

This clone was seen just once. The V call is TRBV7-6, the J call TRBJ2-7; 13 positions agree with TRBD2. The CDR3 is made up of 15 amino acids. The germline V gene has CDR1 SGHVS and CDR2 FNYEAQ. The J segment lost 5 bases and the V segment lost 4 bases, leaving 5 bases of the junction unmatched. CDR3 in amino acids: CASSSGLAGLNEQYF. Written as DNA, the CDR3 is TGTGCCAGCAGCTCGGGACTAGCGGGACTGAACGAGCAGTACTTC.